Described below is a single TCR beta chain sequence and its context. Its matching antigen is unknown. These data originate in a study of cytomegalovirus exposure and HLA in healthy donors. As for the study in general: Within the Caucasian-associated ancestry cluster were more than 75% of the approximately 390 genotyped donors.

PCR employed 60 Vbeta and 13 Jbeta primers. Using immunoSEQ multiplex PCR, the repertoire was profiled, and TCRdb retains in-frame clones only, with some absent. The sample has approximately 150,000 clones, around 84% seen once; the top ten hold 2.5% to 3%. Study-level findings and limits: The authors enumerated under 200 TCR beta chains as linked to cytomegalovirus.

Between the trimmed V and J ends, which lost 4 bases and 0 bases, there was a span of 12 bases. CDR1 SGHNT and CDR2 YYREEE come from the germline V gene (reference sequence). The CDR3 sequence is 15 residues long. This receptor was taken from a man aged 25 to 40 in good health and CMV-seropositive. V and J are TRBV5-4 and TRBJ2-3, with D perhaps matching TRBD1 (5 bases). The specimen sequenced was PBMCs. The CDR3 bases are TGTGCCAGCAGCCCGACCCCAGGGAGCACAGATACGCAGTATTTT. This sequence encodes CASSPTPGSTDTQYF.